Below, one T cell receptor beta chain is given with its context. Its antigen target is currently unknown. One base away there is no much larger clone; base qualities are not given. V loses 2 bases of germline sequence and J loses 5 bases, and the interval between the two ends is 7 bases. The CDR3 goes from the cysteine to the phenylalanine over 13 residues. Just CDR3 DNA is preserved here, 39 bases in frame from base 1. The germline V gene provides CDR1 MNHEY and CDR2 SVGEGT. To demonstrate the VDJtools post-analysis software, the study profiled TCR beta repertoires from the peripheral blood of about a dozen young patients with multiple sclerosis. The multiple sclerosis patients were children and adolescents ranging in age from roughly 6 to 15 years. The library relied on PCR. Sequencing used an Illumina HiSeq 2500. To reduce PCR and sequencing biases, unique molecular identifiers were built into the TCR beta cDNA libraries. Roughly 0.5 million cDNA molecules were obtained per 1 to 10 million input T cells, so each molecule approximated one T cell. Patient libraries were prepared and sequenced with the same protocol used for the earlier healthy control dataset. Within a given batch, samples were prepared together, multiplexed and sequenced on the same HiSeq lane. As for the original processing: MIGEC handled the raw barcoded reads, throwing out single-read molecular identifier groups before consensus assembly and CDR3 extraction. VDJtools was used for post-analysis of the clonotype tables, with diversity normalized by down-sampling every dataset to the smallest sample size. To correct batch-related cross-sample contamination, repertoire overlap clustering matched CDR3 amino acid sequences but not nucleotide sequences. Through fastp at Q25 and MiXCR, TCRdb rebuilt clones from the public reads, retaining in-frame beta chains. CDR3 protein sequences are deduplicated, and each keeps its most common genes and DNA. It is TCRdb's table, rather than the study itself, that gives the V and J calls and clone size. The sample table contains around 700,000 distinct CDR3 sequences; only one count was recorded for more than 50% of them. The top ten clonotypes cover about 11% of the sample.

This entry is derived from a study of post-analysis software for immune sequencing data (dated by TCRdb to the mid-2010s). Regarding the research as a whole: The recorded disease courses included relapsing-remitting, secondary progressive and progressive-relapsing multiple sclerosis, and some patients had no subtype annotation. The patient repertoires were set against approximately 10 previously published healthy control repertoires from donors whose ages ranged from roughly 6 to 27 years. A subset of samples was prepared in parallel using single-end sample barcoding, then pooled and co-amplified after Illumina adapter ligation. Broader findings and caveats from the paper: The multiple sclerosis patient group was slightly younger than the control group. Normalized Chao1 diversity was significantly lower in multiple sclerosis patients than controls, suggesting substantial peripheral T-cell clonal expansion. Significantly higher frequencies in patients than in controls were found for five or six TRBV segments, including TRBV5-6, TRBV5-1 and TRBV20-1. Direct clustering with F measure revealed strong co-clustering of samples prepared in the same batch, which led to a batch-effect correction.

The sequence was obtained from a girl aged 2 to 9 with multiple sclerosis. Material: blood. The chain uses TRBV6-2 or TRBV6-3 and TRBJ1-5, with the D gene not confidently named. The CDR3 reads as follows: CASSYIRDQPQHF. The DNA reads TGTGCCAGCAGTTACATAAGGGATCAGCCCCAGCATTTT.